This T cell receptor beta chain was profiled in a study of CD8+CD57+ T cells in acquired aplastic anemia. Turning to the study itself: Sorted CD4+ plus CD8+ cells gave DNA averaging about 3.2 ug. Findings of the study overall: Found in both controls and patients were approximately 30 CD8+ CDR3 sequences.

It was patients with CD8+CD57+ cell expansion by flow cytometry who were chosen for sequencing. Among the patients, all had severe acquired aplastic anemia. The germline gives CDR1 MNHNS, CDR2 SASEGT. This CDR3 is 15 amino acids long. The ends were cut back, 2 bases at V and 1 base at J, with 9 bases in the middle. According to the study, genomic DNA was the template for TCR beta VDJ and CDR3 profiling. In TCRdb, the reads were re-called with MiXCR into one record per CDR3 protein. This table has approximately 160,000 distinct CDR3 sequences, around 43% appearing once. This clonotype has only a few counts. What it recognizes is unknown.

The sample consisted of sorted CD4+, CD8+, or CD8+CD57+ T cells (not recorded which) from PBMCs. This TCR was recovered from a human donor with aplastic anemia. The V and J genes are TRBV6-1 and TRBJ1-3; no firm D call. CDR3 protein: CASSESLVSGNTIYF. CDR3 bases: TGTGCCAGCAGTGAAAGTCTGGTTTCTGGAAACACCATATATTTT.